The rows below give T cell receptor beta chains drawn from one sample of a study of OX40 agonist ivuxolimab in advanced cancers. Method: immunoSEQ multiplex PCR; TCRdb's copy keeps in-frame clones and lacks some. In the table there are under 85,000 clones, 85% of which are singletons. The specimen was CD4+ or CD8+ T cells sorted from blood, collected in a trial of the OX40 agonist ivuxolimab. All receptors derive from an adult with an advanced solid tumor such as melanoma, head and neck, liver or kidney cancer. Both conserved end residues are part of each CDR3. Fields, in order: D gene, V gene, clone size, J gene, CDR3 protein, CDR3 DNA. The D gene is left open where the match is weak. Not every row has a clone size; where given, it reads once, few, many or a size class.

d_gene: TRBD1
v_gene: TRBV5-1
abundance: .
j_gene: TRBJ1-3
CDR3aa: CASSSGGFGNTIYF
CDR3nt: TGCGCCAGCAGCTCAGGGGGCTTCGGAAACACCATATATTTT

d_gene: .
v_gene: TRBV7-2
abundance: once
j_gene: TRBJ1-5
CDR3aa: CASSLAQMQPQHF
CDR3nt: TGTGCCAGCAGCTTAGCGCAAATGCAGCCCCAGCATTTT

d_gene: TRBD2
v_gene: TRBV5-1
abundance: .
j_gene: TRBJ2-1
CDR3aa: CASSLALAGAGEQFF
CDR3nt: TGCGCCAGCAGCTTGGCTTTAGCGGGGGCAGGTGAGCAGTTCTTC

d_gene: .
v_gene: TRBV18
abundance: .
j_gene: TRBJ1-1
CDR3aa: CASSPLGPPGTEAFF
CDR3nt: TGTGCCAGCTCACCACTCGGACCCCCGGGCACTGAAGCTTTCTTT

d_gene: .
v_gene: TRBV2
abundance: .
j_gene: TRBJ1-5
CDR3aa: CASSEYGGQVTGQPQHF
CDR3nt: TGTGCCAGCAGTGAATACGGGGGGCAAGTTACAGGTCAGCCCCAGCATTTT

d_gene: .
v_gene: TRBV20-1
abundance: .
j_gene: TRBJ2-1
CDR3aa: CSASQNEQFF
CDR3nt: TGCAGTGCTAGTCAAAATGAGCAGTTCTTC

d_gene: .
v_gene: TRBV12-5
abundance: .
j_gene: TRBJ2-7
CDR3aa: CASGLARGEGSYEQYF
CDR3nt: TGTGCTAGTGGTTTGGCTAGGGGGGAGGGGAGTTACGAGCAGTACTTC

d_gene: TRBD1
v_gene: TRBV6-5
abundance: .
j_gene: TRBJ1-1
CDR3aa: CASRTGIEAFF
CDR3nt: TGTGCCAGCAGGACAGGGATTGAAGCTTTCTTT

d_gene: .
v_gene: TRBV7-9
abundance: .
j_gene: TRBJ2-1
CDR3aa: CASSRTSGNEQFF
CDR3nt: TGTGCCAGCAGCCGGACCAGTGGCAATGAGCAGTTCTTC

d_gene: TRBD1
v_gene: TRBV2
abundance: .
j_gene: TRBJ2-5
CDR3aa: CASRDRQETQYF
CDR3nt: TGTGCCAGCAGGGACAGGCAAGAGACCCAGTACTTC

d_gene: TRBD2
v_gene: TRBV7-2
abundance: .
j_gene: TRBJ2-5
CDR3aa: CASSPGLAEETQYF
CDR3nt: TGTGCCAGCAGCCCAGGACTAGCGGAGGAGACCCAGTACTTC

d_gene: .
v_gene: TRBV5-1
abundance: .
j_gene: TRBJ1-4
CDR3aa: CASSSGLNEKLFF
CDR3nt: TGCGCCAGCAGTTCGGGACTTAATGAAAAACTGTTTTTT

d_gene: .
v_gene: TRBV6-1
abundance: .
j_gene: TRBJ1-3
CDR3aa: CASSGFKGAKSGNTIYF
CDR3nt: TGTGCCAGCAGTGGGTTCAAAGGGGCAAAGTCTGGAAACACCATATATTTT

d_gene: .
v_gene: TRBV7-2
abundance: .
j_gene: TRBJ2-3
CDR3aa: CASSLGIPDTQYF
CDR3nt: TGTGCCAGCAGCTTAGGAATACCGGATACGCAGTATTTT

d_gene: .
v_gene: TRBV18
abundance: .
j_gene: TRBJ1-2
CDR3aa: CASSPTREGGYTF
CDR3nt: TGTGCCAGCTCACCGACGAGAGAGGGGGGCTACACCTTC

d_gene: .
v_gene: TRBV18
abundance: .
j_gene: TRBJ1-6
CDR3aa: CASSPPVTQGNSPLHF
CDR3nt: TGTGCCAGCTCACCACCGGTTACACAGGGTAATTCACCCCTCCACTTT

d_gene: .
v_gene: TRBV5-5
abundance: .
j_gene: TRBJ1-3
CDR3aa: CASSLLGINVEAIYF
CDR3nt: TGTGCCAGCAGCTTGTTAGGGATTAATGTAGAGGCCATATATTTT

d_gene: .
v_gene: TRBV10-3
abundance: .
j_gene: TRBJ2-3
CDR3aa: CAISEGLRDTQYF
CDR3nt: TGTGCCATCAGCGAAGGGCTAAGAGATACGCAGTATTTT

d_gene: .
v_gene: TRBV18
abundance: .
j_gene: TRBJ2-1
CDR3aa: CASSPISDNEQFF
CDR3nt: TGTGCCAGCTCACCAATATCTGACAATGAGCAGTTCTTC

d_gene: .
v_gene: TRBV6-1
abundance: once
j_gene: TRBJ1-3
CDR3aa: CASRNLQNTIYF
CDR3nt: TGTGCCAGCAGGAACTTACAAAACACCATATATTTT

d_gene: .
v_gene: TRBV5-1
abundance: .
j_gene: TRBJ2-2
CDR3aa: CASSLEAGAVTGELFF
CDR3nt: TGCGCCAGCAGCTTGGAGGCGGGGGCCGTCACCGGGGAGCTGTTTTTT

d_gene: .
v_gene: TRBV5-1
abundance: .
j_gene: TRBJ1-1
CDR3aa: CASSEGGITEAFF
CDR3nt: TGCGCCAGCAGCGAGGGGGGGATCACTGAAGCTTTCTTT

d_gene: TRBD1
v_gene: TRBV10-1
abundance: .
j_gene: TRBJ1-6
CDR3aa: CASSPRQGSPLHF
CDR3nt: TGCGCCAGCAGTCCCCGACAGGGATCACCCCTCCACTTT

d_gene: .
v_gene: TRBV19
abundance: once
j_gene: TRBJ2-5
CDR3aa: CASNHPGETQYF
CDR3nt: TGTGCCAGTAACCATCCCGGGGAGACCCAGTACTTC

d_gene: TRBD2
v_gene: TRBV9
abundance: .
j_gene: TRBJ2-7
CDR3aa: CASSVGTSGDYEQYF
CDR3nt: TGTGCCAGCAGCGTAGGGACTAGCGGTGACTACGAGCAGTACTTC

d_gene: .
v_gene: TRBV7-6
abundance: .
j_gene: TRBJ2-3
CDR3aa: CASSLSWTTDTQYF
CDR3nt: TGTGCCAGCAGCTTATCCTGGACAACAGATACGCAGTATTTT

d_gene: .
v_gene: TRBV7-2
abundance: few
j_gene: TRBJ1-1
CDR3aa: CASSLIGLLTNTEAFF
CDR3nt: TGTGCCAGCAGCTTAATAGGGCTACTTACAAACACTGAAGCTTTCTTT

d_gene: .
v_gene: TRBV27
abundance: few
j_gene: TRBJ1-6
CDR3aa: CASSLLGSGLINSPLHF
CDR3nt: TGTGCCAGCAGTTTATTGGGTTCGGGTTTGATTAATTCACCCCTCCACTTT

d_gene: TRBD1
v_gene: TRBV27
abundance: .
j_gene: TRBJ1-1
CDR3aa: CASSLSRAGTGNTEAFF
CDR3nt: TGTGCCAGCAGTTTATCGAGGGCCGGGACAGGGAACACTGAAGCTTTCTTT

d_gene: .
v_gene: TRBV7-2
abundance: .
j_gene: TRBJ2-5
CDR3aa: CASSPRGSGQETQYF
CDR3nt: TGTGCCAGCAGCCCCCGAGGTAGCGGCCAAGAGACCCAGTACTTC

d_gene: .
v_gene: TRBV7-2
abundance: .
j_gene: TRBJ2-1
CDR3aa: CASSAAGFGEQFF
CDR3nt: TGTGCCAGCAGCGCCGCAGGGTTTGGTGAGCAGTTCTTC

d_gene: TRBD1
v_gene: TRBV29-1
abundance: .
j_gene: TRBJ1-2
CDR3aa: CSDQQGTANYGYTF
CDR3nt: TGCAGCGATCAACAGGGGACAGCTAACTATGGCTACACCTTC

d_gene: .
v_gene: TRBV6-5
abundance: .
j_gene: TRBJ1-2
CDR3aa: CASSPRSYGYTF
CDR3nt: TGTGCCAGCAGTCCACGGTCCTATGGCTACACCTTC

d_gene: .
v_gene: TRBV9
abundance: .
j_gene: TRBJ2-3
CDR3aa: CASSVVVTDTQYF
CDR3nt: TGTGCCAGCAGCGTAGTTGTAACAGATACGCAGTATTTT

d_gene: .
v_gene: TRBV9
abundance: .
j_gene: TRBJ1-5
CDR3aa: CTSSLTDRPNQPQHF
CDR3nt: TGTACCAGCAGCCTCACAGACCGCCCCAATCAGCCCCAGCATTTT

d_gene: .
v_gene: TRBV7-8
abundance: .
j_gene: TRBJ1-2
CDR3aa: CASSRRTDNYGYTF
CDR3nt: TGTGCCAGCAGCCGACGGACGGATAACTATGGCTACACCTTC

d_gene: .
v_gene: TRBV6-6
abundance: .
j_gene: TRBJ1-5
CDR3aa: CASSYGRDQPQHF
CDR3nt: TGTGCCAGCAGTTACGGCAGGGATCAGCCCCAGCATTTT

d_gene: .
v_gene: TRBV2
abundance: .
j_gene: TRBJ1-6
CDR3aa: CASSITGARRGSNSPLHF
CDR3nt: TGTGCCAGCAGTATTACAGGCGCTAGGCGGGGGTCTAATTCACCCCTCCACTTT

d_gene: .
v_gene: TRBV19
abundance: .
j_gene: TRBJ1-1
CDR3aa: CASSALGAGNTEAFF
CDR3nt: TGTGCCAGTAGTGCCCTAGGGGCTGGGAACACTGAAGCTTTCTTT

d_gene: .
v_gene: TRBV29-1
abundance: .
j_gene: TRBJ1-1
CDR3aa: CSVRPGGVMNTEAFF
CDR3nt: TGCAGCGTTCGTCCCGGAGGGGTGATGAACACTGAAGCTTTCTTT

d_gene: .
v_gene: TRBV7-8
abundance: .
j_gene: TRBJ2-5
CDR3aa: CASSLGGSGETQYF
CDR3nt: TGTGCCAGCAGCTTAGGAGGAAGTGGGGAGACCCAGTACTTC

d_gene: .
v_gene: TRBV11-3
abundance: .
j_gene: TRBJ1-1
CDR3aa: CASSFQVNTEAFF
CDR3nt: TGTGCCAGCAGCTTCCAGGTGAACACTGAAGCTTTCTTT

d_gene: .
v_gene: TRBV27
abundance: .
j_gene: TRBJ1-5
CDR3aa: CASSLPGGSQHF
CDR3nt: TGTGCCAGCAGTTTACCGGGGGGGTCCCAGCATTTT

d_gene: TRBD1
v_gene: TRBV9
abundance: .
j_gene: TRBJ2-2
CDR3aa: CASSARTGPGELFF
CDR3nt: TGTGCCAGCAGCGCACGGACAGGGCCCGGGGAGCTGTTTTTT

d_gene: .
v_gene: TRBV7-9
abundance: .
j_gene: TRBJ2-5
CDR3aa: CASSLESPAGTQYF
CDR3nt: TGTGCCAGCAGCTTAGAGAGCCCGGCGGGGACCCAGTACTTC

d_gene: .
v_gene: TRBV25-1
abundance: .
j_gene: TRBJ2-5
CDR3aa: CASSGAFKETQYF
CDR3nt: TGTGCCAGCAGTGGAGCGTTCAAAGAGACCCAGTACTTC

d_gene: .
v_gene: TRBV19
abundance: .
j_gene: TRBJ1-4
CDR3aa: CASSIRGEKLFF
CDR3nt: TGTGCCAGTAGTATCAGAGGGGAAAAACTGTTTTTT